Presented here are 8 T cell receptor beta chains from one specimen sequenced in a study of response to subunit inactivated influenza vaccine. TCRdb reprocessed the RT-PCR reads via MiXCR and lists one record per CDR3 protein. The sample has roughly 790,000 distinct CDR3 sequences; roughly 20% are singletons. Material: PBMCs from blood, obtained more than 4 days after vaccination. These receptors came from a man aged 50 to 59 who received an inactivated influenza vaccine.

This clonotype showed up just a few times. The chain has TRBV12-3 or TRBV12-4 and TRBJ2-5, with D possibly called TRBD1 or TRBD2 (6 bases each). V was pared by 3 bases and J by 5 bases, with 13 bases between. The CDR3 runs to 14 residues. The CDR3 DNA reads as TGTGCCAGCAGTTTTCTCGGGGGCGCGGAGACCCAGTACTTC. Protein sequence: CASSFLGGAETQYF.

The V and J genes are TRBV5-5 and TRBJ1-6, with D possibly matching TRBD1 (5 bases). This CDR3 region has 16 residues. The germline V and J ends were trimmed by 1 base and 10 bases, with 18 bases remaining between them. Per the germline V gene, CDR1 is SGHKS and CDR2 is YYEKEE (reference sequence). CDR3 amino acids: CASSLPGPPGRSPLHF. For the CDR3, the DNA is TGTGCCAGCAGCTTGCCGGGACCACCTGGGCGGTCACCCCTCCACTTT.

This clonotype was found a few times. The chain has TRBV5-8 and TRBJ2-1; 7 bases are shared with TRBD2. Germline V gene data show CDR1 as SGHTS and CDR2 as YDEGEE. The J segment lost 9 bases and the V segment lost 0 bases, leaving 0 bases of the junction unmatched. The CDR3 is 12 amino acids. Here the CDR3 DNA reads TGTGCCAGCAGCTTGGTAGCGGGTGAGCAGTTCTTC. Protein product: CASSLVAGEQFF.

This clonotype was counted at least ten times. The chain joins TRBV28 to TRBJ2-1; 11 bases match TRBD1. V was clipped by 5 bases and J by 4 bases; unmatched bases: 4. The CDR3 consists of 15 residues. The V gene's germline CDR1 is MDHEN and CDR2 SYDVKM. CDR3: CASSPGTGGYNEQFF. CDR3 nucleotide sequence: TGTGCCAGCAGTCCAGGGACAGGGGGGTACAATGAGCAGTTCTTC.

V is TRBV7-9 and J is TRBJ2-2, with TRBD2 identical over 7 bases. Germline loops: CDR1 SEHNR, CDR2 FQNEAQ (reference sequence). The V gene end was trimmed by 5 bases and the J gene end by 3 bases; junction bases not matched to a gene: 9. This CDR3 contains 16 residues. Here the CDR3 reads CASSPRWREHTGELFF. The CDR3 coding sequence is TGTGCCAGCAGCCCAAGGTGGCGGGAGCACACCGGGGAGCTGTTTTTT.

This chain uses TRBV24-1 with TRBJ2-2; tentatively, D is TRBD2 (5 bases). Trimming cost V 0 bases and J 2 bases, with 6 bases left between them. The V gene's germline CDR1 is KGHDR and CDR2 SFDVKD. The CDR3 contains 15 residues. The CDR3 DNA follows: TGTGCCACCAGTGATTTGCGGGAAAACACCGGGGAGCTGTTTTTT. The encoded protein is CATSDLRENTGELFF.

Written as DNA, the CDR3 is TGCAGTGCTAGAGAGCCCTCCGGGGGGAACACCGGGGAGCTGTTTTTT. It codes for CSAREPSGGNTGELFF. This chain links TRBV20-1 with TRBJ2-2, with D possibly matching TRBD2 (6 bases). Per germline, CDR1 DFQATT and CDR2 SNEGSKA (reference sequence). CDR3 length: 16 amino acids. Trimming took off 0 bases at V and 1 base at J, with 12 bases between the two ends.

The V call is TRBV15, the J call TRBJ2-3; D is perhaps TRBD2 (6 bases). Germline-derived CDR1 and CDR2 are LNHNV and YYDKDF (reference sequence). Trimming left V 6 bases short and J 6 bases short, with 13 bases between. This CDR3 spans 13 amino acids. The CDR3 DNA follows: TGTGCCACCAGTCCGGGAGCCCCCGATACGCAGTATTTT. Protein: CATSPGAPDTQYF.